This TCR beta chain came from a study of vaccination and CD4 T cells after COVID-19. J gave up 6 bases and V 4 bases, and 10 bases lay outside the gene matches. This CDR3 is 16 amino acids long. By share, this clonotype counts as medium-sized. Its antigen remains unidentified. Sample treatment: roughly 11-day PBMC culture with coronavirus spike peptide pools or control peptides (ViraFEST assay). ViraFEST grew antigen-specific T cells using peptide pools, then sequenced TCRs. Oncomine TCR Beta short-read sequencing was applied to DNA from cultured CD4+ T cells. MiXCR, run by TCRdb on the PCR reads, gives a single entry per CDR3 protein. In the table there are about 9,700 distinct CDR3 sequences, 40% to 60% of which are singletons.

This TCR derives from a human donor who had recovered from COVID-19. V and J are TRBV12-3 or TRBV12-4 and TRBJ2-2, with 8 bases identical to TRBD2. The material sequenced was CD4+ T cells from blood, cultured in vitro. The DNA of the CDR3 is TGTGCCAGCAGTTCACTAGCGGAGGGGAAGGCCGGGGAGCTGTTTTTT. Translation: CASSSLAEGKAGELFF.